Following are 27 T cell receptor beta chains from one sample sequenced in a study of cytomegalovirus exposure and HLA in healthy donors. PCR was performed using 60 Vbeta and 13 Jbeta primers. TCRdb's table, derived via immunoSEQ multiplex PCR, lists solely in-frame clones and lacks some. The table lists around 140,000 clones. The sequenced sample consisted of PBMCs. These receptors all come from a man between 18 and 35 years old in good health and CMV-seronegative.

This chain links TRBV5-4 with TRBJ2-7; 8 nucleotides agree with TRBD2. The CDR3 loop spans 15 amino acids. Germline V CDR1 and CDR2: SGHNT, YYREEE (reference sequence). J gave up 2 bases and V 4 bases, and 8 bases lay outside the gene matches. The CDR3 here is CASSTLGTSAYEQYF. CDR3 sequence (DNA): TGTGCCAGCAGCACCCTCGGGACTAGTGCCTACGAGCAGTACTTC.

The CDR3 DNA follows: TGCGCCAGCAGCTTGCCTAGCGGGGCCTACGAGCAGTACTTC. Translated: CASSLPSGAYEQYF. This chain joins TRBV5-1 and TRBJ2-7; the match to TRBD2 covers 9 bases. The length of the CDR3 is 14 residues. The V gene end was trimmed by 1 base and the J gene end by 2 bases; junction bases not matched to a gene: 1. Germline CDR1 SGHRS, CDR2 YFSETQ.

The chain recombines TRBV5-4 with TRBJ1-2; TRBD1 aligns across 7 bases. The CDR3 runs to 14 residues. V shed 4 bases and J 8 bases; nucleotides not matched to a gene: 11. CDR1 is SGHNT and CDR2 is YYREEE in the germline V gene (reference sequence). CDR3 loop: CASSPGTAMRGYTF. The CDR3 DNA follows: TGTGCCAGCAGCCCCGGGACAGCAATGCGAGGCTACACCTTC.

The chain employs TRBV4-3 and TRBJ2-2, with D possibly being TRBD1 (6 bases). Trimming left V 4 bases short and J 1 base short, with 13 bases between. Germline CDR1 LGHNA, CDR2 YSLEER. This CDR3 has 16 residues. The CDR3 sequence is CASSPRPGQNTGELFF. CDR3 in DNA: TGCGCCAGCAGCCCCCGACCGGGACAGAACACCGGGGAGCTGTTTTTT.

The rearrangement links TRBV18 to TRBJ2-2; TRBD1 might be the D (5 bases). The CDR3 spans 14 residues. CDR1 and CDR2 (germline): KGHSH, LQKENI. V was shortened by 6 bases and J by 0 bases, with 8 bases between the two germline ends. CDR3 nucleotide sequence: TGTGCCAGCTCCTCGACAGCGAACACCGGGGAGCTGTTTTTT. It codes for CASSSTANTGELFF. The full variable domain, its missing parts supplied by reference TRBV18 and TRBJ2-2, is NAGVMQNPRHLVRRRGQEARLRCSPMKGHSHVYWYRQLPEEGLKFMVYLQKENIIDESGMPKERFSAEFPKEGPSILRIQQVVRGDSAAYFCASSSTANTGELFFGEGSRLTVL.

This rearrangement joins TRBV4-3 to TRBJ2-4, with TRBD2 matching 14 bases. The CDR3 has 20 residues. V lost 2 bases, J lost 7 bases, and 16 bases stayed unmatched. Germline loops: CDR1 LGHNA, CDR2 YSLEER. The CDR3 loop is CASSQRTSGGTAKSGNIQYF. In DNA form, the CDR3 reads TGCGCCAGCAGCCAAAGGACTAGCGGGGGGACAGCAAAGAGTGGGAACATTCAGTACTTC.

The chain joins TRBV7-9 to TRBJ1-1; 9 positions match TRBD1. The germline V gene encodes CDR1 SEHNR and CDR2 FQNEAQ (reference sequence). The J segment lost 7 bases and the V segment lost 4 bases, leaving 1 base of the junction unmatched. The CDR3 sequence is 12 residues long. The CDR3 loop reads CASSWTGVEAFF. CDR3 in DNA: TGTGCCAGCAGCTGGACAGGGGTTGAAGCTTTCTTT.

The V gene is TRBV7-3, the J gene TRBJ2-3; a weak D match, TRBD1 (6 bases). V lost 2 bases and J lost 4, with 10 bases in between. This CDR3 has 14 amino acids. In germline, CDR1 is SGHTA, CDR2 FQGTGA. Here the CDR3 reads CASSLQGISDTQYF. DNA of the CDR3: TGTGCCAGCAGCTTACAGGGGATATCAGATACGCAGTATTTT. Looking up the rest from reference TRBV7-3 and TRBJ2-3 gives the full variable domain: GAGVSQTPSNKVTEKGKYVELRCDPISGHTALYWYRQSLGQGPEFLIYFQGTGAADDSGLPNDRFFAVRPEGSVSTLKIQRTERGDSAVYLCASSLQGISDTQYFGPGTRLTVL.

The rearrangement joins TRBV30 to TRBJ2-3; TRBD2 matches at 9 bases. The CDR3 runs to 16 residues. V dropped 0 bases and J dropped 0; count of bases not matched to a gene: 4. Germline V gene data show CDR1 as GTSNPN and CDR2 as SVGIG (reference sequence). As DNA, the CDR3 is TGTGCCTGGAGTGTATTTAGCGGGGGTAGCACAGATACGCAGTATTTT. Its protein is CAWSVFSGGSTDTQYF.

CDR3 loop: CASSPSRYGYTF. CDR3 sequence (DNA): TGTGCCAGCAGCCCTTCTCGTTATGGCTACACCTTC. J is TRBJ1-2 and V is TRBV14, with no clear D. Deletions cut 4 bases from V and 5 bases from J, with 8 bases between. CDR3 size: 12 residues. The germline V gene encodes CDR1 SGHDN and CDR2 FVKESK.

The CDR3 here is CASSVGPGQGVRLGTYEQYF. CDR3 DNA: TGTGCCAGCAGCGTAGGTCCGGGACAGGGGGTACGTTTGGGGACCTACGAGCAGTACTTC. The V and J genes are TRBV9 and TRBJ2-7; 11 nucleotides match TRBD1. Looked up from germline, CDR1 is SGDLS and CDR2 is YYNGEE. V gave up 0 bases and J gave up 2 bases; unmatched junction bases: 16. This CDR3 comprises 20 residues.

The chain employs TRBV13 and TRBJ1-2; 8 positions agree with TRBD1. Germline V gene data show CDR1 as PRHDT and CDR2 as FYEKMQ (reference sequence). Trimming at V came to 0 bases and at J to 4 bases, leaving 1 base not matched to a gene. The CDR3 has 14 amino acids. Here the CDR3 reads CASSLGGQAYGYTF. The CDR3 nucleotides read TGTGCCAGCAGCTTAGGGGGACAGGCCTATGGCTACACCTTC.

The chain is built from TRBV29-1 and TRBJ2-1, with 14 bases aligning to TRBD2. This CDR3 comprises 17 residues. The germline V gene has CDR1 SQVTM and CDR2 ANQGSEA. J lost 0 bases, V lost 5 bases, and 6 bases had no gene match. The CDR3 reads CSVIRLAGGVSYNEQFF. The CDR3, as DNA: TGCAGCGTTATAAGACTAGCGGGGGGGGTCTCCTACAATGAGCAGTTCTTC.

This chain joins TRBV29-1 and TRBJ2-3; no reliable D call. Germline assignment: CDR1 SQVTM and CDR2 ANQGSEA. The V and J ends lost 0 bases and 8 bases respectively, with 12 bases between them. The CDR3 is made up of 13 amino acids. The CDR3 spells CSVEEGSRGTQYF. The CDR3 coding sequence is TGCAGCGTTGAAGAGGGTTCTAGAGGTACGCAGTATTTT.

Written as DNA, the CDR3 is TGCAGCGTTGTGCCTCGGTCGGGCACAGATACGCAGTATTTT. This sequence encodes CSVVPRSGTDTQYF. The chain links TRBV29-1 to TRBJ2-3; no clear D. The V end lost 4 bases, the J end lost 1 base, and 12 bases lay between the germline ends. CDR3 length equals 14 residues. Germline assignment: CDR1 SQVTM and CDR2 ANQGSEA.

J is TRBJ2-3 and V is TRBV9; D may be TRBD2 (6 bases). Germline V gives CDR1 SGDLS, CDR2 YYNGEE. This CDR3 contains 16 residues. V was shortened by 3 bases and J by 2 bases, with 16 bases between the two germline ends. This CDR3 reads CASSADAGGNTDTQYF. The DNA of the CDR3 is TGTGCCAGCAGCGCAGATGCGGGCGGGAACACAGATACGCAGTATTTT.

The chain carries TRBV5-4 and TRBJ2-5, with TRBD2 matching 9 bases. Germline V CDR1 and CDR2: SGHNT, YYREEE (reference sequence). The CDR3 runs to 17 residues. V lost 4 bases, J lost 1 base, and 11 bases stayed unmatched. In DNA, the CDR3 is TGTGCCAGCAGCCTCGACCAGCATAGCGGGGGCCAAGAGACCCAGTACTTC. Protein: CASSLDQHSGGQETQYF.

This chain uses TRBV18 with TRBJ1-2, with TRBD1 identical over 9 bases. Germline assignment: CDR1 KGHSH and CDR2 LQKENI. The CDR3 has 14 amino acids. V lost 3 bases and J lost 6; bases outside the gene matches: 5. The DNA for the CDR3 is TGTGCCAGCTCACCGAGGAACAGGGGGCATGGCTACACCTTC. Protein: CASSPRNRGHGYTF.

V is TRBV5-1 and J is TRBJ2-5; 7 nucleotides align to TRBD1. The V gene's germline CDR1 is SGHRS and CDR2 YFSETQ. This CDR3 region has 14 residues. The trim removed 6 bases at V and 2 bases at J, leaving 7 bases unmatched. The DNA of the CDR3 is TGCGCCAGCACCCGCGACAGGGTTCAAGAGACCCAGTACTTC. This codes for CASTRDRVQETQYF. Full variable domain (rest looked up from reference TRBV5-1 and TRBJ2-5): KAGVTQTPRYLIKTRGQQVTLSCSPISGHRSVSWYQQTPGQGLQFLFEYFSETQRNKGNFPGRFSGRQFSNSRSEMNVSTLELGDSALYLCASTRDRVQETQYFGPGTRLLVL.

This chain links TRBV7-9 with TRBJ2-3, with a weak D call TRBD1 (6 bases). Germline V gives CDR1 SEHNR, CDR2 FQNEAQ (reference sequence). The CDR3 is 14 residues long. Trimming pared 5 bases from V and 7 bases from J, leaving 16 bases between. The CDR3 here is CASSKRQEPYTQYF. CDR3 sequence (DNA): TGTGCCAGCAGCAAACGACAGGAACCCTATACGCAGTATTTT. Filled out from reference TRBV7-9 and TRBJ2-3, the complete variable domain reads DTGVSQNPRHKITKRGQNVTFRCDPISEHNRLYWYRQTLGQGPEFLTYFQNEAQLEKSRLLSDRFSAERPKGSFSTLEIQRTEQGDSAMYLCASSKRQEPYTQYFGPGTRLTVL.

The rearrangement uses TRBV11-2 and TRBJ1-1; D remains unclear. CDR1 SGHAT and CDR2 FQNNGV come from the germline V gene. CDR3 length: 11 residues. Trimming removed 4 bases from V and 5 bases from J, with 5 bases in between. The CDR3 DNA reads as TGTGCCAGCAGCTCGCGAACTGAAGCTTTCTTT. Protein product: CASSSRTEAFF.

The rearrangement uses TRBV5-1 and TRBJ1-1; possible D gene TRBD1, 6 bases. The V gene lost 2 bases and the J gene lost 8 bases, with 13 bases spanning the gap. In germline, CDR1 is SGHRS, CDR2 YFSETQ. The CDR3 totals 13 residues. The CDR3 is CASSFATGQEAFF. CDR3 in DNA: TGCGCCAGCAGCTTTGCTACAGGGCAAGAAGCTTTCTTT. The full variable domain, in which reference TRBV5-1 and TRBJ1-1 provide the parts outside the CDR3, is KAGVTQTPRYLIKTRGQQVTLSCSPISGHRSVSWYQQTPGQGLQFLFEYFSETQRNKGNFPGRFSGRQFSNSRSEMNVSTLELGDSALYLCASSFATGQEAFFGQGTRLTVV.

The chain has TRBV19 and TRBJ2-2; 9 nucleotides line up with TRBD1. The CDR3 length is 15 residues. The germline CDR1 and CDR2 sequences are LNHDA and SQIVND (reference sequence). V gave up 8 bases and J gave up 3 bases; unmatched junction bases: 7. Here the CDR3 DNA reads TGTGCCAGTGGCCGGACAGGGGCGTACACCGGGGAGCTGTTTTTT. As protein: CASGRTGAYTGELFF.

V usage is TRBV18 and J usage is TRBJ2-7; no reliable D call. The CDR3 length is 14 residues. Per germline, CDR1 KGHSH and CDR2 LQKENI. V shed 3 bases and J shed 1 base, with 10 bases lying between them. The CDR3 DNA reads TGTGCCAGCTCACCCAACAGTTTTTCCTACGAGCAGTACTTC. Residues: CASSPNSFSYEQYF. Drawing the rest from reference TRBV18 and TRBJ2-7, the complete variable domain is NAGVMQNPRHLVRRRGQEARLRCSPMKGHSHVYWYRQLPEEGLKFMVYLQKENIIDESGMPKERFSAEFPKEGPSILRIQQVVRGDSAAYFCASSPNSFSYEQYFGPGTRLTVT.

The V and J genes are TRBV7-9 and TRBJ1-1; D is unresolved. V lost 2 bases and J lost 0, with 10 bases in between. The CDR3 is 15 residues long. CDR1 SEHNR and CDR2 FQNEAQ come from the germline V gene (reference sequence). CDR3 bases: TGTGCCAGCAGCTTATCCCAGGCCGTGAACACTGAAGCTTTCTTT. Its translation is CASSLSQAVNTEAFF. The full variable domain, in which reference TRBV7-9 and TRBJ1-1 provide the parts outside the CDR3, is DTGVSQNPRHKITKRGQNVTFRCDPISEHNRLYWYRQTLGQGPEFLTYFQNEAQLEKSRLLSDRFSAERPKGSFSTLEIQRTEQGDSAMYLCASSLSQAVNTEAFFGQGTRLTVV.

The CDR3: CASSRRGSGANVLTF. The CDR3 coding sequence is TGTGCCAGCAGTCGAAGGGGTTCCGGGGCCAACGTCCTGACTTTC. The V gene is TRBV28, the J gene TRBJ2-6; a possible D gene is TRBD1 (5 bases). CDR1 MDHEN and CDR2 SYDVKM come from the germline V gene. This CDR3 is built from 15 residues. V dropped 5 bases and J dropped 4 bases, with 12 bases sitting between them.

The chain recombines TRBV11-2 with TRBJ1-2; D gene unclear. Germline V gene sequence: CDR1 SGHAT, CDR2 FQNNGV. V was trimmed by 1 base and J by 5 bases, leaving 8 bases between them. This CDR3 region has 13 residues. The CDR3 region has the DNA TGTGCCAGCAGCTTAGTACGGGAGTATGGCTACACCTTC. As protein: CASSLVREYGYTF.